What follows describes a single T cell receptor beta chain. Sample time point: late sampling 161 to 241 days after vaccination in three convalescent patients. This sample was taken from a study of vaccination and CD4 T cells after COVID-19. Study overall: There were six male and four female convalescents, and two of them were Hispanic. For a few convalescent patients, sampling occurred both at day 14 and at days 161 to 241 after vaccination.

Each CDR3 protein gets one entry after TCRdb re-called the PCR reads with MiXCR. This sample has 25,000 to 30,000 distinct CDR3 sequences; over 40% occur once, and the top ten carry 5.5%. Germline V gene data show CDR1 as DFQATT and CDR2 as SNEGSKA (reference sequence). This CDR3 has 14 amino acids. Between the trimmed V and J ends, which lost 1 base and 4 bases, there was a span of 13 bases. The chain links TRBV20-1 to TRBJ2-5, with D perhaps given as TRBD1 or TRBD2 (5 bases each). Material: CD4+ T cells from blood, obtained about 7 months after SARS-CoV-2 vaccination. The sequence derives from a human donor who had recovered from COVID-19. This chain's CDR3 is CSARGLDGAETQYF. The CDR3 nucleotides are TGCAGTGCTAGAGGGCTAGACGGGGCAGAGACCCAGTACTTC.